The 21 T cell receptor beta chains reported below all come from one sample, sequenced in a study of control samples from healthy donors and cancer patients. The assay was immunoSEQ multiplex PCR, and TCRdb's table has in-frame clones only and misses some. This sample has 50,000 to 55,000 clones, with about nine tenths found just once. Sequenced: PBMCs. These receptors all stem from a man aged 35-49 years with colorectal cancer.

V usage is TRBV5-1 and J usage is TRBJ2-5; D may be TRBD2 (6 bases). The CDR3 has 15 residues. Germline V CDR1 and CDR2: SGHRS, YFSETQ. The V gene lost 0 bases and the J gene lost 2 bases, with 11 bases spanning the gap. CDR3 region: CASSLGAGRQETQYF. The CDR3 nucleotides are TGCGCCAGCAGCTTGGGGGCGGGGAGACAAGAGACCCAGTACTTC.

This chain links TRBV5-5 with TRBJ1-4; no clear D. Trimming pared 0 bases from V and 0 bases from J, leaving 6 bases between. CDR1 SGHKS and CDR2 YYEKEE come from the germline V gene (reference sequence). CDR3 size: 15 residues. CDR3 DNA: TGTGCCAGCAGCTTGGCCTCTACAACTAATGAAAAACTGTTTTTT. As protein: CASSLASTTNEKLFF. The variable domain in full, with the rest retrieved from reference TRBV5-5 and TRBJ1-4, is DAGVTQSPTHLIKTRGQQVTLRCSPISGHKSVSWYQQVLGQGPQFIFQYYEKEERGRGNFPDRFSARQFPNYSSELNVNALLLGDSALYLCASSLASTTNEKLFFGSGTQLSVL.

The chain uses TRBV3-1 (or the pseudogene TRBV3-2) and TRBJ1-1, with D maybe TRBD1 (5 bases). V lost 4 bases and J 8 bases, leaving 17 bases between the germline ends. The CDR3 is made up of 14 amino acids. Germline V CDR1 and CDR2: LGHDT, YNNKEL (reference sequence). The CDR3 protein is CASSPFGSWGEAFF. The CDR3 DNA reads as TGTGCCAGCAGCCCCTTTGGCAGCTGGGGGGAAGCTTTCTTT.

This clone was counted a single time. This sequence joins TRBV5-1 and TRBJ1-3; D is perhaps TRBD1 (5 bases). The V gene lost 5 bases and the J gene lost 0 bases, with 15 bases spanning the gap. Germline V gives CDR1 SGHRS, CDR2 YFSETQ. The CDR3 contains 16 residues. The CDR3 reads CASSKQGEVSGNTIYF. CDR3 in DNA: TGCGCCAGCAGTAAGCAGGGTGAAGTCTCTGGAAACACCATATATTTT. The whole variable domain, filled in from reference TRBV5-1 and TRBJ1-3, reads KAGVTQTPRYLIKTRGQQVTLSCSPISGHRSVSWYQQTPGQGLQFLFEYFSETQRNKGNFPGRFSGRQFSNSRSEMNVSTLELGDSALYLCASSKQGEVSGNTIYFGEGSWLTVV.

The chain has TRBV21-1 and TRBJ1-4; TRBD1, the table's D call, was not compared with the DNA. TRBV21-1 is recorded as a pseudogene. This CDR3 is 14 amino acids long. CDR3 coding DNA: TGTGCCAGCAGACAGGGCATAATTAATGAAAAACTGTTTTTT. It is translated as CASRQGIINEKLFF.

The chain employs TRBV29-1 and TRBJ2-3, with 12 nucleotides matching TRBD2. This CDR3 comprises 16 residues. Trimming at V came to 3 bases and at J to 2 bases, leaving 6 bases not matched to a gene. In germline, CDR1 is SQVTM, CDR2 ANQGSEA. This chain's CDR3 is CSVDELAGGVTDTQYF. In nucleotides, the CDR3 is TGCAGCGTTGATGAACTAGCGGGAGGCGTCACAGATACGCAGTATTTT.

This chain connects TRBV7-3 to TRBJ2-3; perhaps TRBD1 as D (5 bases). CDR3 length equals 16 residues. The V gene's germline CDR1 is SGHTA and CDR2 FQGTGA. V lost 1 base and J lost 0, with 11 bases in between. CDR3 sequence: CASSLKIDRSTDTQYF. The CDR3 bases are TGTGCCAGCAGCTTAAAAATTGACAGAAGCACAGATACGCAGTATTTT.

The chain carries TRBV6-5 and TRBJ1-2, with D unclear. With 6 bases removed from V and 2 bases from J, the gap between germline ends came to 13 bases. The germline V gene encodes CDR1 MNHEY and CDR2 SVGAGI. The CDR3 extends over 14 amino acids. CDR3 sequence reads: CASRQLGTNYGYTF. CDR3 in DNA: TGTGCCAGCAGACAATTGGGAACAAACTATGGCTACACCTTC.

The chain combines TRBV5-1 with TRBJ1-1; no definite D call. Germline loops: CDR1 SGHRS, CDR2 YFSETQ. V was clipped by 4 bases and J by 2 bases, with 9 bases between them. The length of the CDR3 is 13 residues. The CDR3 loop reads CASSLEGNTEAFF. The CDR3, as DNA: TGCGCCAGCAGCCTGGAGGGTAACACTGAAGCTTTCTTT.

With regard to this clone: Sequence at one end of the junction differs from germline and may be a read error. The chain has TRBV19 and TRBJ2-7; D is ambiguous. Germline V CDR1 and CDR2: LNHDA, SQIVND (reference sequence). The CDR3 totals 13 residues. CDR3 region: CASSLDTSYEQYF. DNA for the CDR3: TGTGCCAGTAGTTTAGACACTTCCTACGAGCAGTACTTC. The full variable domain, rest sourced from reference TRBV19 and TRBJ2-7, is DGGITQSPKYLFRKEGQNVTLSCEQNLNHDAMYWYRQDPGQGLRLIYYSQIVNDFQKGDIAEGYSVSREKKESFPLTVTSAQKNPTAFYLCASSLDTSYEQYFGPGTRLTVT.

CDR3 protein: CASSLIGGEAFF. The CDR3 DNA reads as TGTGCCAGCAGTTTAATCGGCGGAGAAGCTTTCTTT. The rearrangement uses TRBV12-3 or TRBV12-4 and TRBJ1-1; D ambiguous. Trimming left V 2 bases short and J 8 bases short, with 9 bases between. The CDR3 runs 12 residues.

V gene TRBV29-1 combines with J gene TRBJ1-1; D not resolved. Trimming took off 5 bases at V and 3 bases at J, with 7 bases between the two ends. The germline V gene encodes CDR1 SQVTM and CDR2 ANQGSEA. CDR3 size: 11 residues. The CDR3 DNA reads TGCAGCGTTCTGCCAGACACTGAAGCTTTCTTT. It codes for CSVLPDTEAFF.

This chain connects TRBV6-4 to TRBJ2-3; 7 nucleotides agree with TRBD1. Germline V CDR1 and CDR2: MRHNA, SNTAGT. V lost 5 bases, J lost 1 base, and 6 bases stayed unmatched. This CDR3 contains 15 residues. The CDR3 loop reads CASSRFGQGTDTQYF. The CDR3 DNA reads as TGTGCCAGCAGTCGGTTTGGACAGGGCACAGATACGCAGTATTTT.

The count of this clone is one. This chain uses TRBV6-5 with TRBJ2-7, with 10 bases identical to TRBD1. Germline trimming cut 6 bases from V and 4 bases from J; bases unmatched to any gene: 9. The germline CDR1 and CDR2 sequences are MNHEY and SVGAGI. The CDR3 consists of 15 residues. CDR3 DNA: TGTGCCAGCAGCTCCAGACAGGGGGCGGATTACGAGCAGTACTTC. Encoded protein: CASSSRQGADYEQYF.

In the case of this clone: At one end the junction does not follow the germline gene, possibly because of a read error. The V gene is TRBV9, the J gene TRBJ1-2; TRBD1 might be the D (5 bases). From germline, CDR1 is SGDLS and CDR2 YYNGEE. This CDR3 spans 14 amino acids. The CDR3 reads CASGVPGQGTGYTF. As DNA, the CDR3 is TGTGCCAGCGGCGTGCCGGGGCAGGGAACAGGCTACACCTTC.

The rearrangement links TRBV1 to TRBJ2-5; no check of the table's D call, TRBD2, against the DNA was made. TRBV1 is a pseudogene. This CDR3 is 17 amino acids long. The CDR3 bases are TGCACCAGCAGCCGACTCTTGGCTAGCGGGAGAGGAGAGACCCAGTACTTC. Amino acid sequence: CTSSRLLASGRGETQYF.

The chain recombines TRBV15 with TRBJ2-3; TRBD1 is a possible D gene (7 bases). Trimming took off 0 bases at V and 5 bases at J, with 15 bases between the two ends. Looked up from germline, CDR1 is LNHNV and CDR2 is YYDKDF (reference sequence). CDR3 size: 16 residues. CDR3 sequence (DNA): TGTGCCACCAGCAGAGAGACAGGGAGGTGGATAGATACGCAGTATTTT. Its protein product is CATSRETGRWIDTQYF.

The rearrangement joins TRBV10-3 to TRBJ2-5, with D perhaps being TRBD1 or TRBD2 (5 bases each). This CDR3 spans 15 amino acids. V was trimmed by 0 bases and J by 1 base, leaving 9 bases between them. Germline V lookup: CDR1 ENHRY, CDR2 SYGVKD. CDR3 in amino acids: CAISESKGSQETQYF. The CDR3 coding sequence is TGTGCCATCAGTGAGTCAAAGGGGAGCCAAGAGACCCAGTACTTC.

The chain has TRBV7-2 and TRBJ1-2; tentatively, D is TRBD1 (5 bases). Looked up from germline, CDR1 is SGHTA and CDR2 is FQGNSA. Trimming took off 5 bases at V and 4 bases at J, with 17 bases between the two ends. The CDR3 contains 15 residues. CDR3 residues: CASSEDRRPGYGYTF. CDR3 DNA sequence: TGTGCCAGCAGCGAAGACAGACGGCCCGGCTATGGCTACACCTTC. The whole variable domain, remainder taken from reference TRBV7-2 and TRBJ1-2, is GAGVSQSPSNKVTEKGKDVELRCDPISGHTALYWYRQSLGQGLEFLIYFQGNSAPDKSGLPSDRFSAERTGGSVSTLTIQRTQQEDSAVYLCASSEDRRPGYGYTFGSGTRLTVV.

This clone was seen only once. The chain recombines TRBV7-8 with TRBJ2-7; 9 bases are a match to TRBD2. Trimming cost V 5 bases and J 1 base; bases outside gene matches: 3. Germline V lookup: CDR1 SGHVS, CDR2 FQNEAQ. The CDR3 spans 14 residues. The CDR3 DNA reads as TGTGCCAGCAGCCAGCGGGGGGCTTCCTACGAGCAGTACTTC. This codes for CASSQRGASYEQYF.

The chain uses TRBV4-1 and TRBJ1-2; D perhaps matches TRBD1 (6 bases). CDR1 and CDR2 from the germline V gene are MGHRA and YSYEKL. The CDR3 extends over 17 amino acids. V lost 4 bases, J lost 2 bases, and 20 bases lay in between. CDR3 amino acids: CASSPEVPRGGNYGYTF. CDR3 in DNA: TGCGCCAGCAGCCCCGAAGTGCCTAGGGGGGGAAACTATGGCTACACCTTC.